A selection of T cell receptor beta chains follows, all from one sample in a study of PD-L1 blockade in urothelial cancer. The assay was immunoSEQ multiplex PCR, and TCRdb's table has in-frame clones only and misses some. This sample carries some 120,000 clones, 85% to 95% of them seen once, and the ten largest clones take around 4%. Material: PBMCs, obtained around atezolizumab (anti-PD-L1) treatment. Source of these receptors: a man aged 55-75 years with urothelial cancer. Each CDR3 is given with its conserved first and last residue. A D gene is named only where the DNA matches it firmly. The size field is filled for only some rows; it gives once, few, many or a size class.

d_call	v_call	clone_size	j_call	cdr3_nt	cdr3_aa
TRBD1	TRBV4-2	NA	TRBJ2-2	TGTGCCAGCAGCCAAGGGACAGGGAAGGGCACCGGGGAGCTGTTTTTT	CASSQGTGKGTGELFF
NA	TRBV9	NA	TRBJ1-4	TGTGCCAGCAGCCCTACAACTAATGAAAAACTGTTTTTT	CASSPTTNEKLFF
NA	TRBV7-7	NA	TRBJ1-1	TGTGCCAGCAGCCAACAGCAGGGAACCGAAGCTTTCTTT	CASSQQQGTEAFF
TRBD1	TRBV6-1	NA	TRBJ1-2	TGTGCCAGCAGGCCGGGACAGGGGAAAGATGGCTACACCTTC	CASRPGQGKDGYTF
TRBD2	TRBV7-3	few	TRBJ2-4	TGTGCCAGCAGCTCCGGACTAGCTGACATTCAGTACTTC	CASSSGLADIQYF
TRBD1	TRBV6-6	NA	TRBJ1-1	TGTGCCAGCAGCGACAGGGACACTGAAGCTTTCTTT	CASSDRDTEAFF
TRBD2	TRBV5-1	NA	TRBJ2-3	TGCGCCAGCAGCTTGGGTTCGAGCGGGGGGGCCGTGGATACGCAGTATTTT	CASSLGSSGGAVDTQYF
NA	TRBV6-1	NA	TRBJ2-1	TGTGCCAGCAGTGAACCGAGGAATGAGCAGTTCTTC	CASSEPRNEQFF
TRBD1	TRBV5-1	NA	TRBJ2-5	TGCGCCAGCAGCCCAGGGACAGGGGAAGAGACCCAGTACTTC	CASSPGTGEETQYF
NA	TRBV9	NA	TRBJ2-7	TGTGCCAGCAGCGTCCGATCTCCTTCAGACGAGCAGTACTTC	CASSVRSPSDEQYF
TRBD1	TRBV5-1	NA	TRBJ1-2	TGCGCCAGCAGCTTGGACAGGGGAGGCGGCTACACCTTC	CASSLDRGGGYTF
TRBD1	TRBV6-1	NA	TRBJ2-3	TGTGCCAGCACCCTGGACAGGGAAGATACGCAGTATTTT	CASTLDREDTQYF
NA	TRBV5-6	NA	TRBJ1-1	TGTGCCAGCAGCTTAGCGGGAGCGTCCGGGGTGGCTTTCTTT	CASSLAGASGVAFF
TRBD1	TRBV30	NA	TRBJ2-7	TGTGCCTGGAGTTTGGGACAGGGGGTCTACGAGCAGTACTTC	CAWSLGQGVYEQYF
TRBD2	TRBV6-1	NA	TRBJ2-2	TGTGCCAGCGCGAAGGGCAGGGAGGGCACCGGGGAGCTGTTTTTT	CASAKGREGTGELFF
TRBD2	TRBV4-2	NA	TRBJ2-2	TGTGCCAGCAGCCCGGGGGGGCAGGCCGGGGAGCTGTTTTTT	CASSPGGQAGELFF
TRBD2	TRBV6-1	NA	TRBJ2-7	TGTGCCAGCAGTGAAAGCGGGAGGGGGGAGCAGTACTTC	CASSESGRGEQYF
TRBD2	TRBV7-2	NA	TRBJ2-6	TGTGCCAGCAGCTCACCGGACGGGGGGGTCTCTGGGGCCAACGTCCTGACTTTC	CASSSPDGGVSGANVLTF
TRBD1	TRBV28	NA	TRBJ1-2	TGTGCCAGCAGTCCAGACAGGGGCTATGGCTACACCTTC	CASSPDRGYGYTF
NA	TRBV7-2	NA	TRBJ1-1	TGTGCCAGCAGTCTTTGGGGGGGGATGAACACTGAAGCTTTCTTT	CASSLWGGMNTEAFF
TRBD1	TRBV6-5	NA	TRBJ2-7	TGTGCCAGCAGGGAGACAGGGGGCGCATACGAGCAGTACTTC	CASRETGGAYEQYF
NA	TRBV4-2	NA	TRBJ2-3	TGTGCCAGCAGCCAAGGGGCTAGCGAAAGCACAGATACGCAGTATTTT	CASSQGASESTDTQYF